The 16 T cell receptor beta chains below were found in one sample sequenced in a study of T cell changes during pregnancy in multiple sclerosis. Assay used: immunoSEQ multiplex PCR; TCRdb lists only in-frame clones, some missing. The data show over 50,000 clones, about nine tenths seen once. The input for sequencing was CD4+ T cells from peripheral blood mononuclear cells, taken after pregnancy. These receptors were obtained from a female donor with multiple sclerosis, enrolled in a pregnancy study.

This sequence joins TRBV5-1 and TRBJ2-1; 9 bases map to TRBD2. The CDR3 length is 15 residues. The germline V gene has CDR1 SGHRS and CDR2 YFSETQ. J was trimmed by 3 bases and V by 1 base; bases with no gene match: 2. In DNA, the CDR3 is TGCGCCAGCAGCTTGAGTAGCGGGAGCTACAATGAGCAGTTCTTC. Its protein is CASSLSSGSYNEQFF.

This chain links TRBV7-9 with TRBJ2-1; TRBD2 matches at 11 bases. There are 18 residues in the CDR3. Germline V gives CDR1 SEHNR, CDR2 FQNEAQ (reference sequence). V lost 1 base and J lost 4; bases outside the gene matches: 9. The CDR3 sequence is CASSLGLAGFPSYNEQFF. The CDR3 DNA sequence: TGTGCCAGCAGCTTAGGACTAGCGGGATTCCCCTCATACAATGAGCAGTTCTTC.

The CDR3 DNA reads TGCAGCGTTGAAGGGCAGGGGTTTGCTGAAGCTTTCTTT. It specifies CSVEGQGFAEAFF. The chain employs TRBV29-1 and TRBJ1-1; tentatively, D is TRBD1 (6 bases). Trimming removed 1 base at V and 6 bases at J, with 12 bases between. CDR1 is SQVTM and CDR2 is ANQGSEA in the germline V gene. This CDR3 has 13 residues.

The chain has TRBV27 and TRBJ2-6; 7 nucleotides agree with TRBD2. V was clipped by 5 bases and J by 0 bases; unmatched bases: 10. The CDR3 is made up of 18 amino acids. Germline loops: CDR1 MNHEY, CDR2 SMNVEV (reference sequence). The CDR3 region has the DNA TGTGCCAGCAGTCCGCGGGGGTCCTCACTCTCTGGGGCCAACGTCCTGACTTTC. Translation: CASSPRGSSLSGANVLTF.

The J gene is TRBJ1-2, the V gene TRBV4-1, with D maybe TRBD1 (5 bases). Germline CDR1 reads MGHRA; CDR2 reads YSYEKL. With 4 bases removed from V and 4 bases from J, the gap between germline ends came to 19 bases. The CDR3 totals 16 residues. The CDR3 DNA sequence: TGCGCCAGCAGCCCGGTAGGGGCAGGTCCATTCTATGGCTACACCTTC. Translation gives CASSPVGAGPFYGYTF.

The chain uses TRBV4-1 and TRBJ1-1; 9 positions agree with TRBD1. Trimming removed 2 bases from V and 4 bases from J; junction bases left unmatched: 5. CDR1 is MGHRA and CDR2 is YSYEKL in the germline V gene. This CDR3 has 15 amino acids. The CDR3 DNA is TGCGCCAGCAGCCAACATGGACAGGGGTTCACTGAAGCTTTCTTT. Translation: CASSQHGQGFTEAFF.

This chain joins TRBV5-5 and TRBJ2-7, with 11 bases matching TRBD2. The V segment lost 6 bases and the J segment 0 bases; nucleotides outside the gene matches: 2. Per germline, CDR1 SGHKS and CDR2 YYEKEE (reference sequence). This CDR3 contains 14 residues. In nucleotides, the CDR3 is TGTGCCAGCACCCTAGCGGGAGGCTCCTACGAGCAGTACTTC. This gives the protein CASTLAGGSYEQYF.

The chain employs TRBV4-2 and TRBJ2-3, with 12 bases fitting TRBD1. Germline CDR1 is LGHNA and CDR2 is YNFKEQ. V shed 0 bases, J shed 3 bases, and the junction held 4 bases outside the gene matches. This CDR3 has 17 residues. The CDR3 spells CASSQEGTGGRTDTQYF. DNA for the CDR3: TGTGCCAGCAGCCAAGAAGGGACAGGGGGCAGGACAGATACGCAGTATTTT.

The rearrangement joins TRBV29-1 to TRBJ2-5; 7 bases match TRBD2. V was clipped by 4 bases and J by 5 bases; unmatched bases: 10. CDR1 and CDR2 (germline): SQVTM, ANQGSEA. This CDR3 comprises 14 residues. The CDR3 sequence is CSVAGGSSAETQYF. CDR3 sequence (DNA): TGCAGCGTTGCTGGCGGGAGCTCCGCGGAGACCCAGTACTTC. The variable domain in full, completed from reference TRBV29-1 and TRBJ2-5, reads SAVISQKPSRDICQRGTSLTIQCQVDSQVTMMFWYRQQPGQSLTLIATANQGSEATYESGFVIDKFPISRPNLTFSTLTVSNMSPEDSSIYLCSVAGGSSAETQYFGPGTRLLVL.

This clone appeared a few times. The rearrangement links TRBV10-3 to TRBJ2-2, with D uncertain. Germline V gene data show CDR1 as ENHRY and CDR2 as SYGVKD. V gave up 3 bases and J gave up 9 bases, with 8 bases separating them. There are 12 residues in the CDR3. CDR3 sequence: CAISELGRELFF. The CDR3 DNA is TGTGCCATCAGTGAACTGGGCAGGGAGCTGTTTTTT.

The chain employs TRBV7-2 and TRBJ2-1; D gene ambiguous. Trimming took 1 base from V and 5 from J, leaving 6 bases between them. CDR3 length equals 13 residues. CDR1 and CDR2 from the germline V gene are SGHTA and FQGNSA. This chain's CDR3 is CASSLVLNNEQFF. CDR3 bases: TGTGCCAGCAGCTTAGTTCTTAACAATGAGCAGTTCTTC.

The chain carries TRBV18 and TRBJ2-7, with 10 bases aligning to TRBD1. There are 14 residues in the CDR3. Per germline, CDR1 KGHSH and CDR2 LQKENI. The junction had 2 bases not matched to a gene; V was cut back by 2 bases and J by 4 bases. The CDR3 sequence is CASSPGTGVYEQYF. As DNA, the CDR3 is TGTGCCAGCTCACCAGGGACAGGGGTTTACGAGCAGTACTTC.

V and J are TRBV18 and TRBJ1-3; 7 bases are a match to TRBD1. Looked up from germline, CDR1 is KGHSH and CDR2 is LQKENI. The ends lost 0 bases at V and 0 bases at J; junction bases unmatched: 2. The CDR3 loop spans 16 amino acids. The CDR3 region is CASSPPGQNSGNTIYF. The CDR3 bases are TGTGCCAGCTCACCACCGGGACAGAACTCTGGAAACACCATATATTTT.

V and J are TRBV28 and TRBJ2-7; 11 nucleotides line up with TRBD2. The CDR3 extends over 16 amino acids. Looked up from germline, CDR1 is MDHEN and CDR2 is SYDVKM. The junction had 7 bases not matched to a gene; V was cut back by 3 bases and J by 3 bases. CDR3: CASSLWTSGRDYEQYF. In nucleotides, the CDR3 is TGTGCCAGCAGTTTGTGGACTAGCGGGCGCGACTACGAGCAGTACTTC.

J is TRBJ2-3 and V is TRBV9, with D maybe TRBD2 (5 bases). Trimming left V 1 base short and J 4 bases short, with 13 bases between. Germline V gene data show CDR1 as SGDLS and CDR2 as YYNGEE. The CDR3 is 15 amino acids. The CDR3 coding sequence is TGTGCCAGCAGCGTATCGGCTAGCAGTTCAGATACGCAGTATTTT. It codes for CASSVSASSSDTQYF.

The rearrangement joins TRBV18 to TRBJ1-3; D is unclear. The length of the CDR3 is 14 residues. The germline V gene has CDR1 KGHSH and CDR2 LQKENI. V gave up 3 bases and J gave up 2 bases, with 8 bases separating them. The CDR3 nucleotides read TGTGCCAGCTCACCGGCCGGGACTGGAAACACCATATATTTT. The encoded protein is CASSPAGTGNTIYF.